This TCR beta chain emerged from a study of cytomegalovirus exposure and HLA in healthy donors (dated by TCRdb to 2016 to 2017). Notes on the research overall: An earlier analysis of some 550 of the donors reported approximately 290 Gb of sequence data and 117 million unique TCR beta sequences from 150 million to 200 million T cells. In the later analysis, no new phenotypic data were used to find candidate immune exposures; instead, reliance was placed on TCR beta sequences and their occurrence across donors. Along with the roughly 710-subject first cohort, a separate validation cohort of more than 90 different subjects was used. Donor age, sex, ethnicity and CMV serostatus were compiled together with the repertoire data. Of the approximately 400 genotyped donors, approximately 82% fell in the genetic ancestry cluster associated with self-reported Caucasian donors. To study patterns of TCR occurrence, a later analysis re-analyzed previously published TCR beta repertoires from hundreds of donors and added high-resolution HLA genotyping. HLA typing included class I and class II loci at four-digit resolution. Genome-wide SNP genotypes for about 65% of the 666 donors were used in a later genetic analysis, which treated that subset as a discovery cohort. High-throughput TCR immunosequencing, statistical association of individual TCRs with disease status, and machine learning were combined to predict cytomegalovirus infection status. The study used immunosequencing to profile the T cell repertoires of several hundred subjects and linked those repertoires to cytomegalovirus serostatus. Because of strong linkage in the cohort, roughly five DR-DQ haplotypes were treated as single units for association and clustering. The aim of the study was to test whether cataloging public T cell receptors could identify signatures of past pathogen exposure. An earlier analysis of around 540 of the donors applied high-throughput TCR beta sequencing to assess whether each TCR beta V gene segment acted as functional or pseudogenic. The number of typed donors differed by locus: about 629-630 for A, B, C, DRB1 and DQB1; approximately 520 for DQA1; over 600 for DPA1; and roughly 490 for DPB1. An early release covering about 600 HLA-typed donors comprised approximately 290 gigabases of sequencing data and approximately 85 million unique TCR sequences. Every repertoire in the discovery cohort had been generated on one and the same sequencing platform. Across approximately 400 genotyped donors of the cohort, an average of approximately 240,000 unique TCR beta nucleotide sequences per donor were sequenced, and 15% to 20% of those sequences were non-productive. What the work shows at the level of the full study, not this receptor alone: A later genetic analysis reported fewer N-insertions in productive TCRs among donors in an Asian-associated ancestry cluster than the roughly 700-donor mean. The study listed 150 to 200 TCR beta chains as associated with cytomegalovirus. The classifier was reported to diagnose cytomegalovirus status with high specificity and sensitivity in both the original cohort and the validation cohort. Specific HLA alleles were associated with 16,951 TCR beta sequences at a false discovery rate of 0.05 in a later analysis. Some IMGT-functional V segments, including TRBV6-2 and TRBV6-3, could not be told apart with the 87-base-pair reads, so those segments were excluded. V-gene and J-gene trimming of TCR beta chains was associated with a missense DCLRE1C variant in a later genetic analysis, and the association was replicated in an independent cohort. Because counts were too low, under 20 rarely observed V segments, including chromosome 9 orphons, were left out of the earlier analysis of 500 to 750 of the donors. A cluster of highly shared sequence variants was judged likely to represent a technical artifact of the sequencing pipeline. According to the authors, the approach could potentially be generalized to other disease states and immunological phenotypes. In a later analysis, several top co-occurrence clusters were reported to appear linked to parvovirus B19, influenza, CMV and Epstein-Barr virus. Correlated functional status among segregating V segments might reflect linkage disequilibrium, but an unknown experimental factor could not be ruled out. A later analysis found that most CMV-associated TCR beta chains appeared HLA-restricted, with HLA associations seemingly driven largely by CMV exposure. Only TCR beta chains were sequenced in this cohort, and the absence of alpha or paired-chain data limited detectable features. In a later analysis, the rate of TCR association differed among HLA loci, with DRB1 alleles having the most associated TCRs and HLA-C alleles having the fewest. CMV serostatus was the only immune exposure information available for the cohort. Because HLA typing was unavailable for some donors at each locus, only the typed subset was used in association tests. Most TCR sequences were observed very rarely across donors, whereas some public TCRs were present in many individuals. Three of the identified cytomegalovirus-associated TCR beta chains were confirmed in vitro to be specific for cytomegalovirus antigens. Roughly uniform sequencing depth across donors was assumed in presence/absence analyses, although this assumption may not hold. When HLA alleles, especially DR and DQ, strongly co-occurred, TCR associations were difficult to assign to individual alleles. In an earlier analysis of a few hundred of the donors, most TCR beta V segments were observed in productive rearrangements about 90% or about 30% of the time, broadly matching IMGT annotations. In a later analysis, HLA-associated TCR beta chains showed more clonal expansion and lower generation probabilities than non-associated chains that were equally common. A further reported finding was that TCR beta sequences accurately predicted the HLA-A and HLA-B alleles for most subjects in the first cohort.

The CDR3 covers 14 residues, taking in both the cysteine and the phenylalanine. The read is trimmed to its CDR3 DNA, 42 bases read in frame from base 1. V loses 10 bases at its end and J loses 7 bases; junction bases beyond the gene matches: 9. According to the germline V gene, CDR1 reads SGHRS and CDR2 reads YFSETQ. Worth noting for this clone: The clone's antigen remains unknown. One base away there is no much larger clone; base qualities are not given.

To prepare the library, the immunoSEQ multiplex PCR assay was applied. The multiplex PCR relied on a mix of 60 forward primers for TCR Vbeta segments and 13 reverse primers for TCR Jbeta segments. A multiplex PCR assay on genomic DNA amplified the CDR3 region of rearranged TCR beta genes. On the Illumina HiSeq System, the amplified TCR beta libraries were sequenced as 87-base-pair reads. The source study handled its data this way. A later analysis tallied approximately 87 million unique TCR beta chains across the 700 or so repertoires, and roughly 11 million of those chains were shared by two or more donors. To remove PCR and sequencing errors, raw reads were error-corrected and collapsed into unique sequences using a nearest-neighbor algorithm that merged closely related sequences. To assign V, D and J gene segments, CDR3 sequences were aligned to IMGT reference sequences. For a sequence to be retained, a match of at least six nucleotides to both a V gene segment and a J gene segment was required. Rearrangements were called productive when the CDR3 lacked stop codons and stayed in frame with V and J; all others were non-productive. Following IMGT convention, CDR3 was defined as the stretch from the second conserved V-encoded cysteine up to the conserved J-encoded phenylalanine. The earlier analysis of about 500 of the donors excluded sequences that lacked an unambiguous match to a single V gene segment. An earlier analysis of almost 600 of the donors classified V segments as functional when productive rearrangements were above 56.7% and as segregating when the standard deviation between donors was above 5%. A statistical classification framework was developed to diagnose cytomegalovirus status using the catalog of TCR beta chain sequences. In a later analysis, V and J genes were assigned by comparing TCR nucleotide sequences against IMGT/GENE-DB human TR gene sequences. The TCRdist pipeline was used in a later analysis to assign CDR3 sequences and most-parsimonious VDJ recombination scenarios. In a later analysis, every TCR beta chain was defined by the combination of its CDR3 amino acid sequence and its V-gene family, and reads without a unique V-gene family were dropped. To address suspected cross-contamination and a sequencing artifact, a later analysis removed a few hundred highly shared, low-generation-probability nucleotide sequences. In a later analysis, a clonal expansion index for each public chain was calculated from normalized within-repertoire ranks of inferred template counts. In a later analysis, generation probabilities were computed with a VDJ recombination model fitted to out-of-frame rearrangements, and the resulting probabilities were checked against IGoR. A later analysis scored TCR-TCR, TCR-HLA and TCR-CMV co-occurrence with hypergeometric tests, applying a repertoire-size bias correction to TCR pairs. In a later analysis, false discovery rates were estimated by permuting HLA or CMV assignments 20 times. In a later analysis, co-occurring TCRs were grouped using DBSCAN, with TCRdist sequence similarity added in when clustering inside HLA-allele-positive subsets. Co-occurrence clustering excluded repertoires with fewer than 30,000 or more than 120,000 public chains, plus five with anomalous nucleotide sharing. As stored in TCRdb, this immuneACCESS dataset retains in-frame rearrangements with V and J assigned. A fraction of the clones does not appear; measured against another copy, unresolved V genes explain less than half of the discrepancy, and the remainder lacks a known reason. V and J calls and clone size are given by that table; D and trimming were obtained from the DNA. Across this sample there are some 240,000 clones, with nearly 95% seen only once. The ten most abundant clones make up 1.5% to 2% of the sample.

The cohort comprised 710 or so healthy bone marrow donors. All cohort members were sampled while nominally healthy, although unrecorded immune exposures were likely present. The donor tested CMV seronegative, placing the donor among the approximately 400 seronegative members of the cohort. A peripheral blood sample was provided by each donor, and peripheral blood mononuclear cells were used for TCR beta sequencing. The Qiagen DNeasy Blood Extraction Kit was used to extract genomic DNA from the blood cell samples. The source material was PBMCs. The rearranged chain carries TRBV5-1 and TRBJ2-1; 12 central bases correspond to TRBD2. The sequence was obtained from a girl aged 2 to 9 in good health and CMV-seronegative. The CDR3: CALAASGGANEQFF. The nucleotide sequence reads as follows: TGCGCCCTTGCCGCTAGCGGGGGGGCGAATGAGCAGTTCTTC.